Listed below are T cell receptor beta chains from one sample, sequenced in a study of blood T cell repertoires in COVID-19. The protocol was immunoSEQ multiplex PCR, while the TCRdb copy is restricted to in-frame clones and leaves out a portion. The sample shows approximately 170,000 clones, 75% to 85% of them seen only once. Sequenced input: peripheral blood. These receptors were obtained from a human donor in a cohort sampled during active COVID-19. Each CDR3 is given with its conserved first and last residue. A D gene is named only where the DNA matches it firmly. Rows may omit the clone size; those that give it use once, few, many or a size class.

- | - | TRBV28 | CASSLFEDRDSPLHF
TRBD2 | - | TRBV7-2 | CASSLAGGRNEQFF
TRBD1 | - | TRBV11-3 | CASSQGVSTEAFF
- | few | TRBV5-1 | CASRGAYRDTEAFF
TRBD2 | once | TRBV10-3 | CAISESPGLAGPRDTQYF
- | - | TRBV6-6 | CASRGGTGPSVLTF
TRBD1 | - | TRBV11-2 | CASRGQGRLFF
TRBD1 | - | TRBV30 | CAWSTYRGSNEKLFF
- | few | TRBV5-4 | CASSQDRANYGYTF
- | once | TRBV7-2 | CASSLARGEQFF
- | once | TRBV28 | CASRLAGDPTPAFF
- | few | TRBV7-2 | CASRCLVATNEKLFF
TRBD2 | - | TRBV14 | CASSPREDGETQYF
- | - | TRBV14 | CASSPGDLYTDTQYF
TRBD1 | - | TRBV18 | CASSPGQGLELYEQYF
- | - | TRBV24-1 | CATSDPTTSSYNEQFF
TRBD1 | - | TRBV3-1/TRBV3-2 | CASSQDGQGMSTDTQYF
TRBD2 | - | TRBV2 | CASSGGRASEQFF
- | - | TRBV7-2 | CASSLTPRTEAFF
- | many | TRBV18 | CASSPQYQFFSYEQYF
TRBD2 | - | TRBV5-1 | CASSPVAGGNEQFF
- | - | TRBV19 | CASTAKSTRLNTEAFF
TRBD1 | - | TRBV6-1 | CASSDGTDYGYTF
- | - | TRBV6-6 | CASSYEWAQETQYF
- | - | TRBV6-6 | CASILGHSRDGYTF
- | - | TRBV6-5 | CASKTLGGEQYF